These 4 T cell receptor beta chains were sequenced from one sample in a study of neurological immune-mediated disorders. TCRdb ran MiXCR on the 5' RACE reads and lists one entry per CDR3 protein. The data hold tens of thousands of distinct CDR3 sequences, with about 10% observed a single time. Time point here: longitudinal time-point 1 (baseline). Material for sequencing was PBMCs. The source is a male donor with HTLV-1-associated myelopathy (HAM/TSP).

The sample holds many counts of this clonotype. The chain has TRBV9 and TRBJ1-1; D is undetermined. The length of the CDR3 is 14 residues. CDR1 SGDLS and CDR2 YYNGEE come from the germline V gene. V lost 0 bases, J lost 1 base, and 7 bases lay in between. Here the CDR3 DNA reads TGTGCCAGCAGCGTAGACAGCGCGAACACTGAAGCTTTCTTT. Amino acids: CASSVDSANTEAFF.

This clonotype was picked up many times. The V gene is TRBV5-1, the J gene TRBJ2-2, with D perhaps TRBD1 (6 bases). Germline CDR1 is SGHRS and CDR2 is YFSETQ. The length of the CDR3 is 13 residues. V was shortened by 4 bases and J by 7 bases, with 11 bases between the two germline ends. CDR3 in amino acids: CASSPQGHGELFF. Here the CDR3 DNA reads TGCGCCAGCAGCCCGCAGGGACACGGGGAGCTGTTTTTT.

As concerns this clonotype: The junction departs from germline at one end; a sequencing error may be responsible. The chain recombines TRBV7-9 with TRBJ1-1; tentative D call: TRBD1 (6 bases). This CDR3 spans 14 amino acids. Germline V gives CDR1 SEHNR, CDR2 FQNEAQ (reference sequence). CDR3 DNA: TGTACCAGGACCCTAACAGGGACGAACACTGAAGCTTTCTTT. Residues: CTRTLTGTNTEAFF.

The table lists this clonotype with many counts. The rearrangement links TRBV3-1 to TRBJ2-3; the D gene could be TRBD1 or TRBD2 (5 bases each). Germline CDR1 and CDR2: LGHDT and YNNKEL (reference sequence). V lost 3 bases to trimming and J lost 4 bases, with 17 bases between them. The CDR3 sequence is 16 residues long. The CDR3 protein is CASSQRGFLAADTQYF. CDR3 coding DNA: TGTGCCAGCAGCCAGAGGGGCTTTCTAGCTGCAGATACGCAGTATTTT.